This entry describes one TCR beta chain. Antigen: not known. Germline CDR1 is SGHTA and CDR2 is FQGNSA. The V gene end was trimmed by 2 bases and the J gene end by 1 base; junction bases not matched to a gene: 8. The CDR3 totals 17 residues. This sample is part of a study of cytomegalovirus exposure and HLA in healthy donors. The wider study: The 600 to 800 first-cohort repertoires shared a platform with the 130 or so validation repertoires, as reported in a later analysis.

Sequenced by immunoSEQ multiplex PCR; TCRdb stores in-frame clones only, minus some. The repertoire consists of more than 95,000 clones, with around 90% occurring once and the leading ten covering 1.5% to 2%. Study-wide results and caveats: Clusters of TCRs from the first cohort tended to co-occur in the 100 to 150 validation repertoires (as a later analysis found).

The V call is TRBV7-2, the J call TRBJ2-7, with 10 bases matching TRBD1. This TCR derives from a woman aged 18-29 years in good health and CMV-seronegative. Sequencing was done on a sample of PBMCs. CDR3 DNA: TGTGCCAGCAGCTTAAGCCGGGACAGGGGTCGATCCTACGAGCAGTACTTC. This codes for CASSLSRDRGRSYEQYF.